The clone carrying this T cell receptor (beta chain) appeared once. The V and J ends lost 4 bases and 4 bases respectively, with 10 bases between them. Germline CDR1 reads MNHEY; CDR2 reads SMNVEV (reference sequence). There are 13 residues in the CDR3. This sample is drawn from a study of blood T cell repertoires in COVID-19. Turning to the study itself: The United States, Italy and Spain supplied acute and convalescent COVID-19 samples. PBMCs, B-cell-depleted T cells, or T cells were the source of the cDNA or gDNA that made up the material.

Authors' methods: How many nucleated cells were present was estimated from reference gene primer amplification. Method: immunoSEQ multiplex PCR; TCRdb's copy keeps in-frame clones and lacks some. D and trimming were read from the DNA, whereas the V and J calls and clone size are those reported in that table. The sample carries 45,000 to 50,000 clones, around 85% recorded once. Sequenced input: peripheral blood. The gene calls are TRBV27 and TRBJ2-5; D might be TRBD2 (6 bases). The TCR sequence derives from a woman aged 60-75 years with acute or convalescent COVID-19. As DNA, the CDR3 is TGTGCCAGCAGTTGGAGGGAAGGAGAGACCCAGTACTTC. It is translated as CASSWREGETQYF.